This T cell receptor (beta chain) was obtained from a study of early T cells in non-severe SARS-CoV-2 infection. About the study: Unpaired chains resulted from sequencing bulk RNA of unsorted whole blood.

This clonotype was found many times. Germline assignment: CDR1 SGHTA and CDR2 FQGNSA. The CDR3 extends over 18 amino acids. With V trimmed by 7 bases and J by 1 base, 13 bases remained unmatched. One entry per CDR3 protein, called by TCRdb with MiXCR from the 5' RACE reads. The sample consists of approximately 50,000 distinct CDR3 sequences, roughly 8.8% of them appearing once. Material: whole blood. The chain links TRBV7-2 to TRBJ2-3, with 11 bases lining up with TRBD2. The TCR was taken from an adult who was a healthcare worker with PCR-confirmed SARS-CoV-2 infection or an uninfected control (not recorded which). This CDR3 is CASNTGLAAGLGTDTQYF. In DNA form, the CDR3 reads TGTGCCAGCAACACGGGACTAGCGGCGGGGCTAGGCACAGATACGCAGTATTTT.